A single sample is the source of the 32 T cell receptor beta chains below, sequenced in a study of naive CD8 T cells in extremely preterm neonates. Using immunoSEQ multiplex PCR, the repertoire was profiled, and TCRdb retains in-frame clones only, with some absent. In the table there are about 7,900 clones, around 98% of which are singletons. Sequencing used naive CD8+ T cells from blood. These receptors all come from a human donor in good health.

The chain combines TRBV10-3 with TRBJ1-2; D unresolved. The ends were cut back, 0 bases at V and 3 bases at J, with 8 bases in the middle. The CDR3 is made up of 14 amino acids. The V gene's germline CDR1 is ENHRY and CDR2 SYGVKD. The DNA for the CDR3 is TGTGCCATCAGTGAGTCCTGGACTTACTATGGCTACACCTTC. As protein: CAISESWTYYGYTF.

This rearrangement joins TRBV7-2 to TRBJ2-7; 7 nucleotides match TRBD2. Germline loops: CDR1 SGHTA, CDR2 FQGNSA. V gave up 10 bases and J gave up 4 bases; unmatched junction bases: 10. This CDR3 is built from 13 residues. The CDR3 nucleotides are TGTGCCACTGGCCCGGCTAGCGGTTACGAGCAGTACGTC. Translation gives CATGPASGYEQYV.

This chain uses TRBV7-9 with TRBJ2-3; D might be TRBD1 (5 bases). The V gene lost 1 base and the J gene lost 0 bases, with 14 bases spanning the gap. The CDR3 totals 17 residues. CDR1 SEHNR and CDR2 FQNEAQ come from the germline V gene (reference sequence). The CDR3 protein is CASSLGLRTPSTDTQYF. DNA for the CDR3: TGTGCCAGCAGCTTAGGGCTGAGGACACCTAGCACAGATACGCAGTATTTT.

V is TRBV30 and J is TRBJ1-5; maybe TRBD1 (5 bases). V was pared by 0 bases and J by 7 bases, with 10 bases between. Germline V CDR1 and CDR2: GTSNPN, SVGIG (reference sequence). The CDR3 consists of 13 residues. The DNA of the CDR3 is TGTGCCTGGAGTGTGGGGGGTGGCCAGCCCCAGCATTTT. Its protein product is CAWSVGGGQPQHF.

The V and J genes are TRBV7-6 and TRBJ1-1; 9 nucleotides agree with TRBD1. The CDR3 is made up of 15 amino acids. Trimming cost V 5 bases and J 0 bases; bases outside gene matches: 4. Germline V gives CDR1 SGHVS, CDR2 FNYEAQ. The CDR3 DNA is TGTGCCAGCAGCCCCGGGACAGGGATGAACACTGAAGCTTTCTTT. Encoded protein: CASSPGTGMNTEAFF.

V and J are TRBV10-2 and TRBJ2-3; 9 positions match TRBD1. The CDR3 has 15 amino acids. V dropped 11 bases and J dropped 3; count of bases not matched to a gene: 12. CDR1 WSHSY and CDR2 SAAADI come from the germline V gene. Here the CDR3 reads CAVSAGQGKTDTQYF. DNA for the CDR3: TGCGCCGTCAGCGCAGGACAGGGGAAAACAGATACGCAGTATTTT.

The rearrangement links TRBV10-2 to TRBJ2-5, with 8 bases aligning to TRBD2. The length of the CDR3 is 14 residues. CDR1 and CDR2 from the germline V gene are WSHSY and SAAADI. The junction had 2 bases not matched to a gene; V was cut back by 3 bases and J by 2 bases. In nucleotides, the CDR3 is TGCGCCAGCAGTGACGGCGGGGGGCAAGAGACCCAGTACTTC. It yields the protein CASSDGGGQETQYF.

The V and J genes are TRBV29-1 and TRBJ1-2; D remains ambiguous. Trimming removed 4 bases from V and 4 bases from J, with 10 bases in between. Germline CDR1 and CDR2: SQVTM and ANQGSEA. The CDR3 totals 12 residues. CDR3 sequence reads: CSVATSSYGYTF. DNA for the CDR3: TGCAGCGTTGCTACGTCCTCCTATGGCTACACCTTC.

This rearrangement joins TRBV7-9 to TRBJ2-5; a weak D match, TRBD2 (7 bases). The CDR3 loop spans 13 amino acids. Trimming pared 6 bases from V and 5 bases from J, leaving 13 bases between. In germline, CDR1 is SEHNR, CDR2 FQNEAQ (reference sequence). CDR3 sequence (DNA): TGTGCCAGCAGGTACGGGGGGCAGGAGACCCAGTACTTC. Residues: CASRYGGQETQYF.

J is TRBJ2-5 and V is TRBV30; TRBD1 agrees at 9 bases. V gave up 4 bases and J gave up 5 bases; unmatched junction bases: 11. Germline-derived CDR1 and CDR2 are GTSNPN and SVGIG (reference sequence). The CDR3 is 15 amino acids. The CDR3 DNA reads TGTGCCTGGACTACAGGGGGCTCCTTGTGGGAGACCCAGTACTTC. It codes for CAWTTGGSLWETQYF. Looking up the rest from reference TRBV30 and TRBJ2-5 gives the full variable domain: SQTIHQWPATLVQPVGSPLSLECTVEGTSNPNLYWYRQAAGRGLQLLFYSVGIGQISSEVPQNLSASRPQDRQFILSSKKLLLSDSGFYLCAWTTGGSLWETQYFGPGTRLLVL.

The V call is TRBV13, the J call TRBJ2-7, with D perhaps matching TRBD2 (5 bases). This CDR3 is built from 13 residues. Trimming left V 4 bases short and J 0 bases short, with 7 bases between. Germline V CDR1 and CDR2: PRHDT, FYEKMQ (reference sequence). The CDR3 nucleotides read TGTGCCAGCAGCTCCGAGGGCTCCTACGAGCAGTACTTC. Translating it yields CASSSEGSYEQYF. The complete variable domain, with remaining parts taken from reference TRBV13 and TRBJ2-7, reads AAGVIQSPRHLIKEKRETATLKCYPIPRHDTVYWYQQGPGQDPQFLISFYEKMQSDKGSIPDRFSAQQFSDYHSELNMSSLELGDSALYFCASSSEGSYEQYFGPGTRLTVT.

The chain joins TRBV5-6 to TRBJ1-1; 9 bases line up with TRBD1. J gave up 4 bases and V 4 bases, and 5 bases lay outside the gene matches. This CDR3 is built from 14 residues. Germline CDR1 reads SGHDT; CDR2 reads YYEEEE. The CDR3 sequence is CASSPLTGGTEAFF. The CDR3 DNA follows: TGTGCCAGCAGCCCTTTGACAGGGGGCACTGAAGCTTTCTTT.

The rearrangement links TRBV5-8 to TRBJ1-5, with 8 nucleotides matching TRBD1. Germline CDR1 SGHTS, CDR2 YDEGEE. The CDR3 totals 16 residues. J gave up 2 bases and V 0 bases, and 4 bases lay outside the gene matches. The CDR3 DNA sequence: TGTGCCAGCAGCTTGGGTGGACAGGGTGGCAATCAGCCCCAGCATTTT. It encodes CASSLGGQGGNQPQHF.

The chain combines TRBV6-6 with TRBJ2-2; 9 bases are shared with TRBD1. The CDR3 length is 11 residues. V trimming: 4 bases; J trimming: 13 bases; junction bases outside the gene matches: 1. Germline loops: CDR1 MNHNY, CDR2 SVGAGI (reference sequence). The CDR3 DNA reads as TGTGCCAGCAGTTGGGGACAGGGGCTGTTTTTT. It codes for CASSWGQGLFF.

The chain uses TRBV13 and TRBJ2-1; no definite D call. Germline V gives CDR1 PRHDT, CDR2 FYEKMQ (reference sequence). The V and J ends lost 5 bases and 0 bases respectively, with 11 bases between them. The CDR3 totals 15 residues. CDR3 DNA: TGTGCCAGCAGCCCCCCCGTCAGCTCCTACAATGAGCAGTTCTTC. Encoded protein: CASSPPVSSYNEQFF. Complete variable domain (other parts from reference TRBV13 and TRBJ2-1): AAGVIQSPRHLIKEKRETATLKCYPIPRHDTVYWYQQGPGQDPQFLISFYEKMQSDKGSIPDRFSAQQFSDYHSELNMSSLELGDSALYFCASSPPVSSYNEQFFGPGTRLTVL.

The rearrangement joins TRBV13 to TRBJ2-3; TRBD2 matches at 7 bases. The CDR3 extends over 15 amino acids. Germline V gene sequence: CDR1 PRHDT, CDR2 FYEKMQ (reference sequence). With V trimmed by 4 bases and J by 2 bases, 6 bases remained unmatched. For the CDR3, the DNA is TGTGCCAGCAGCTATGGGGGGAGGGCCACAGATACGCAGTATTTT. It encodes CASSYGGRATDTQYF.

The chain recombines TRBV19 with TRBJ1-5; D unclear. The CDR3 is 13 residues long. Trimming cost V 1 base and J 5 bases, with 6 bases left between them. The germline gives CDR1 LNHDA, CDR2 SQIVND (reference sequence). CDR3 region: CASSIAGDQPQHF. For the CDR3, the DNA is TGTGCCAGTAGTATAGCGGGAGATCAGCCCCAGCATTTT.

The chain's CDR3 is CASSFSVNTEAFF. Here the CDR3 DNA reads TGTGCCAGCAGTTTTTCAGTAAACACTGAAGCTTTCTTT. The chain uses TRBV27 and TRBJ1-1; D gene uncertain. Germline V gives CDR1 MNHEY, CDR2 SMNVEV (reference sequence). Trimming removed 3 bases from V and 2 bases from J, with 7 bases in between. This CDR3 comprises 13 residues.

This clone was seen only once. The rearrangement uses TRBV19 and TRBJ2-3; possible D gene TRBD2, 5 bases. V was shortened by 4 bases and J by 2 bases, with 16 bases between the two germline ends. CDR1 is LNHDA, CDR2 SQIVND, per germline (reference sequence). This CDR3 is built from 16 residues. For the CDR3, the DNA is TGTGCCAGTAGTACCCGGGCAAGGACTGTCACAGATACGCAGTATTTT. Translation: CASSTRARTVTDTQYF.

The V gene is TRBV6-5, the J gene TRBJ2-1; maybe TRBD2 (5 bases). The germline gives CDR1 MNHEY, CDR2 SVGAGI. The CDR3 runs 11 residues. V was pared by 4 bases and J by 8 bases, with 6 bases between. The CDR3 region has the DNA TGTGCCAGCAGTTCGGGGTATGAGCAGTTCTTC. The encoded protein is CASSSGYEQFF.

This clone occurred a few times. The V gene is TRBV2, the J gene TRBJ1-5; D remains unclear. This CDR3 is built from 17 residues. Germline V gene sequence: CDR1 SNHLY, CDR2 FYNNEI. V lost 6 bases to trimming and J lost 4 bases, with 22 bases between them. CDR3 in amino acids: CASSDSGSSIGNQPQHF. In DNA form, the CDR3 reads TGTGCCAGCAGCGACTCCGGGAGCTCTATAGGGAATCAGCCCCAGCATTTT.

V usage is TRBV2 and J usage is TRBJ1-3, with a possible D match to TRBD1 (6 bases). This CDR3 is 17 amino acids long. V was shortened by 2 bases and J by 4 bases, with 18 bases between the two germline ends. Germline V gene lookup returns CDR1 SNHLY and CDR2 FYNNEI. The CDR3 DNA reads TGTGCCAGCAGTGAAATGGGGGCCGGCCGGGGAGGAAACACCATATATTTT. Translation: CASSEMGAGRGGNTIYF. Filled out from reference TRBV2 and TRBJ1-3, the complete variable domain reads EPEVTQTPSHQVTQMGQEVILRCVPISNHLYFYWYRQILGQKVEFLVSFYNNEISEKSEIFDDQFSVERPDGSNFTLKIRSTKLEDSAMYFCASSEMGAGRGGNTIYFGEGSWLTVV.

The rearrangement uses TRBV7-9 and TRBJ1-4, with 11 bases identical to TRBD1. Germline V lookup: CDR1 SEHNR, CDR2 FQNEAQ (reference sequence). Unmatched junction bases numbered 3, after V lost 5 bases and J lost 7 bases. This CDR3 region has 14 residues. The CDR3 loop reads CASSRTGGGEKLFF. The CDR3 bases are TGTGCCAGCAGCCGGACAGGGGGCGGTGAAAAACTGTTTTTT.

This sequence joins TRBV5-5 and TRBJ1-1; D may be TRBD1 (5 bases). The CDR3 length is 14 residues. Trimming took 0 bases from V and 4 from J, leaving 10 bases between them. CDR1 is SGHKS and CDR2 is YYEKEE in the germline V gene (reference sequence). The CDR3 protein is CASSLGRESTEAFF. CDR3 DNA sequence: TGTGCCAGCAGCTTGGGCAGGGAATCCACTGAAGCTTTCTTT.

The chain carries TRBV2 and TRBJ2-3; tentatively, D is TRBD2 (7 bases). The CDR3 covers 20 residues. CDR1 and CDR2 from the germline V gene are SNHLY and FYNNEI. Trimming took off 4 bases at V and 2 bases at J, with 28 bases between the two ends. CDR3 DNA sequence: TGTGCCAGCAGTGTCGTTGCTAGCGGATCAATAGGGGGGGCCACAGATACGCAGTATTTT. It yields the protein CASSVVASGSIGGATDTQYF. Together with reference TRBV2 and TRBJ2-3, the CDR3 gives the full variable domain: EPEVTQTPSHQVTQMGQEVILRCVPISNHLYFYWYRQILGQKVEFLVSFYNNEISEKSEIFDDQFSVERPDGSNFTLKIRSTKLEDSAMYFCASSVVASGSIGGATDTQYFGPGTRLTVL.

The chain carries TRBV6-1 and TRBJ1-4, with unresolved D. Germline values: CDR1 MNHNS, CDR2 SASEGT. V lost 4 bases to trimming and J lost 0 bases, with 9 bases between them. The CDR3 runs to 15 residues. The CDR3 region has the DNA TGTGCCAGCAGTGGGCACGAAACAACTAATGAAAAACTGTTTTTT. This sequence encodes CASSGHETTNEKLFF.

The rearrangement joins TRBV27 to TRBJ2-1, with 10 bases aligning to TRBD2. The V gene end was trimmed by 6 bases and the J gene end by 7 bases; junction bases not matched to a gene: 3. This CDR3 is 13 amino acids long. Looked up from germline, CDR1 is MNHEY and CDR2 is SMNVEV (reference sequence). In DNA form, the CDR3 reads TGTGCCAGCAGGTTAGCGGGGGGTAATGAGCAGTTCTTC. Translated: CASRLAGGNEQFF.

The chain has TRBV7-8 and TRBJ1-1; TRBD1 matches at 7 bases. V trimming: 6 bases; J trimming: 3 bases; junction bases outside the gene matches: 13. CDR1 is SGHVS, CDR2 FQNEAQ, per germline. The CDR3 totals 16 residues. CDR3 DNA: TGTGCCAGCAGTCGAGACAGGGTAACGGGGGACACTGAAGCTTTCTTT. It encodes CASSRDRVTGDTEAFF.

V gene TRBV5-4 combines with J gene TRBJ2-5, with D possibly TRBD1 on 5 matching bases. V lost 0 bases to trimming and J lost 5 bases, with 11 bases between them. From germline, CDR1 is SGHNT and CDR2 YYREEE (reference sequence). The CDR3 length is 14 residues. CDR3 coding DNA: TGTGCCAGCAGCTTGGAGGCAGGGTGGGAGACCCAGTACTTC. This codes for CASSLEAGWETQYF.

This sequence joins TRBV2 and TRBJ2-7; D is unresolved. Trimming took 0 bases from V and 2 from J, leaving 11 bases between them. Germline V gives CDR1 SNHLY, CDR2 FYNNEI. This CDR3 contains 15 residues. CDR3 region: CASSEALAPTYEQYF. For the CDR3, the DNA is TGTGCCAGCAGTGAAGCGCTTGCGCCGACCTACGAGCAGTACTTC.

The chain recombines TRBV9 with TRBJ2-2; 9 bases are a match to TRBD2. The CDR3 is made up of 18 amino acids. The junction had 14 bases not matched to a gene; V was cut back by 3 bases and J by 5 bases. Germline V gene lookup returns CDR1 SGDLS and CDR2 YYNGEE. CDR3 sequence reads: CASSASGTSRMFTGELFF. The DNA of the CDR3 is TGTGCCAGCAGCGCCTCCGGGACTAGCCGTATGTTTACCGGGGAGCTGTTTTTT.

J is TRBJ1-6 and V is TRBV19, with 7 bases lining up with TRBD1. The CDR3 spans 19 residues. Germline loops: CDR1 LNHDA, CDR2 SQIVND (reference sequence). Germline trimming cut 4 bases from V and 0 bases from J; bases unmatched to any gene: 12. The CDR3 DNA follows: TGTGCCAGTAGTAACAGGGGCCCAGATCAAAGCTCCTATAATTCACCCCTCCACTTT. Amino acids: CASSNRGPDQSSYNSPLHF.